This T cell receptor (beta chain) comes out of a study of regulatory T cells in long-lasting Graves disease. Study details: Under 3 months of antithyroid drugs had been taken by newly diagnosed Graves' patients.

This CDR3 comprises 14 residues. V dropped 5 bases and J dropped 7 bases, with 16 bases sitting between them. Germline-derived CDR1 and CDR2 are SGHAT and FQNNGV. This clonotype was found many times. The authors built TCR beta libraries using iRepertoire HTBI primers and Arm-PCR of CDR3 regions. TCRdb re-called the multiplex PCR reads through MiXCR, storing one row per CDR3 protein. The table has hundreds of thousands of distinct CDR3 sequences, around 17% seen once. The time point denotes: newly diagnosed GD, antithyroid drugs for less than 3 months. The authors made the TCR library using RNA they extracted from PBMCs. These same data were also listed under a study on T cells in Graves' hyperthyroidism and ophthalmopathy. This second study says: Blood also held most thyroid clonotypes expanded beyond 0.001. Stable hyperthyroidism was separated from ophthalmopathy by a model based on 13 V-J features. Ophthalmopathy prediction by the model preceded onset by a median approximately 5.9 months.

The sample consisted of peripheral blood mononuclear cells (PBMCs), taken at new diagnosis, from a patient treated with antithyroid drugs. The rearrangement uses TRBV11-2 and TRBJ2-3; perhaps TRBD1 as D (6 bases). This receptor was taken from a man aged 35-49 years with Graves disease. DNA of the CDR3: TGTGCCAGCAGCCCCGGGAACAGGGCGAATACGCAGTATTTT. Encoded protein: CASSPGNRANTQYF.